This T cell receptor (beta chain) derives from a study of blood T cell repertoires in COVID-19. Study-level information: Some COVID-19 samples were acute and others convalescent; all came from the United States, Italy and Spain.

Assay: immunoSEQ multiplex PCR; the TCRdb copy retains only in-frame clones and omits some. This table has 300,000 to 450,000 clones, 85% appearing once. The CDR3 consists of 15 residues. The sequenced material came from peripheral blood. The rearrangement links TRBV21-1 to TRBJ1-5. TRBV21-1 is a listed pseudogene. The TCR comes from a woman aged 18-29 years with acute or convalescent COVID-19. The CDR3 sequence is CASSSGGLQGQPQHF. The CDR3 DNA follows: TGTGCCAGCAGCTCGGGGGGACTACAGGGCCAGCCCCAGCATTTT.